The 23 T cell receptor beta chains below all came from one sample that was sequenced in a study of cytomegalovirus exposure and HLA in healthy donors (dated by TCRdb to the late 2010s). Library creation used the immunoSEQ multiplex PCR assay. For the multiplex PCR, a mixture combining 60 forward primers for TCR Vbeta segments and 13 reverse primers for TCR Jbeta segments was used. TCRdb took this table from immuneACCESS and kept in-frame rearrangements with V and J called. Such tables lack part of the clones; where checked against another copy, unresolved V genes explain under half of the gap, and the rest is unexplained. The sample profile shows about 170,000 clones; roughly 84% of them were found once. The top ten clonotypes cover roughly 1.5% of the sample. Material: PBMCs. These receptors came from a male donor in good health and CMV-seronegative.

The V gene is TRBV5-4, the J gene TRBJ1-2, with 8 bases fitting TRBD1. V dropped 2 bases and J dropped 7; count of bases not matched to a gene: 7. The CDR3 spans 14 residues. Germline V gene sequence: CDR1 SGHNT, CDR2 YYREEE (reference sequence). The CDR3: CASSLGQGSSGYTF. The CDR3, as DNA: TGTGCCAGCAGCTTAGGACAGGGTTCCTCTGGCTACACCTTC.

This rearrangement joins TRBV6-1 to TRBJ1-2, with a weak D call TRBD1 (6 bases). V lost 0 bases and J lost 3, with 11 bases in between. The germline V gene has CDR1 MNHNS and CDR2 SASEGT. The CDR3 extends over 15 amino acids. The CDR3 sequence: CASSEAWGRDYGYTF. The CDR3 DNA reads TGTGCCAGCAGTGAAGCATGGGGGCGGGACTATGGCTACACCTTC.

The genes are TRBV2 and TRBJ1-2, with 9 positions matching TRBD1. The CDR3 length is 14 residues. Trimming removed 4 bases from V and 4 bases from J; junction bases left unmatched: 4. The germline V gene encodes CDR1 SNHLY and CDR2 FYNNEI. DNA of the CDR3: TGTGCCAGCAGTGCCTCGACAGGGGGCTATGGCTACACCTTC. Its protein is CASSASTGGYGYTF.

The chain combines TRBV28 with TRBJ2-5; D possibly uses TRBD1 or TRBD2 (5 bases each). The J call may be faulty, since TRBJ2-7 better matches the DNA end. The V gene's germline CDR1 is MDHEN and CDR2 SYDVKM. The CDR3 runs 14 residues. The chain's CDR3 is CASSSVGGSYEQYF. The CDR3 coding sequence is TGTGCCAGCAGTTCAGTTGGGGGCTCCTACGAGCAGTACTTC.

Details on this clone: Other DNA sequences within the sample encode an identical CDR3. The chain employs TRBV28 and TRBJ2-7; D remains unclear. Germline V lookup: CDR1 MDHEN, CDR2 SYDVKM. The length of the CDR3 is 11 residues. V shed 5 bases and J shed 4 bases, with 6 bases lying between them. The CDR3 DNA is TGTGCCAGCAGTCTCAGATACGAGCAGTACTTC. This sequence encodes CASSLRYEQYF.

The chain joins TRBV2 to TRBJ2-6; D is possibly TRBD1 (6 bases). CDR1 SNHLY and CDR2 FYNNEI come from the germline V gene. The CDR3 totals 15 residues. Between the trimmed V and J ends, which lost 5 bases and 4 bases, there was a span of 12 bases. The CDR3 loop reads CASSLNRAGANVLTF. In DNA, the CDR3 is TGTGCCAGCAGTTTAAACAGGGCCGGGGCCAACGTCCTGACTTTC.

V and J are TRBV29-1 and TRBJ2-3; 12 bases map to TRBD2. Per germline, CDR1 SQVTM and CDR2 ANQGSEA. Unmatched junction bases numbered 8, after V lost 7 bases and J lost 9 bases. CDR3 length equals 13 residues. This CDR3 is CSGGRLAGETQYF. CDR3 nucleotides: TGCAGCGGGGGGAGACTAGCGGGAGAGACGCAGTATTTT.

A word on this clone: The junction does not match germline at one end; this may be a read error. The J gene is TRBJ2-2, the V gene TRBV19; 8 bases match TRBD1. The CDR3 extends over 15 amino acids. The germline CDR1 and CDR2 sequences are LNHDA and SQIVND (reference sequence). DNA of the CDR3: TGTGCCAGTAGTCTAGACAGGGGTTGGACCGGGGAGCTGTTTTTT. As protein: CASSLDRGWTGELFF.

The gene calls are TRBV29-1 and TRBJ1-4, with 8 positions matching TRBD1. With 6 bases clipped from V and 0 bases from J, the junction kept 6 bases outside the gene matches. Looked up from germline, CDR1 is SQVTM and CDR2 is ANQGSEA. This CDR3 contains 15 residues. CDR3 DNA sequence: TGCAGCGTGACAGGGGACCGAACAACTAATGAAAAACTGTTTTTT. Protein: CSVTGDRTTNEKLFF.

CDR3 sequence: CASSPPVSGGNEQFF. CDR3 sequence (DNA): TGTGCCAGCTCACCACCAGTTAGCGGGGGCAATGAGCAGTTCTTC. The rearrangement uses TRBV18 and TRBJ2-1; 9 bases are a match to TRBD2. Germline V lookup: CDR1 KGHSH, CDR2 LQKENI. Trimming at V came to 0 bases and at J to 6 bases, leaving 3 bases not matched to a gene. This CDR3 spans 15 amino acids. Drawing the rest from reference TRBV18 and TRBJ2-1, the complete variable domain is NAGVMQNPRHLVRRRGQEARLRCSPMKGHSHVYWYRQLPEEGLKFMVYLQKENIIDESGMPKERFSAEFPKEGPSILRIQQVVRGDSAAYFCASSPPVSGGNEQFFGPGTRLTVL.

The chain recombines TRBV10-3 with TRBJ2-7; tentative D call: TRBD1 (8 bases). Trimming shortened V by 8 bases and J by 7 bases, and 18 bases separated the two germline ends. Germline lookup yields CDR1 ENHRY and CDR2 SYGVKD. There are 13 residues in the CDR3. The CDR3 spells CAIPGRGRGEQYF. Here the CDR3 DNA reads TGTGCCATCCCGGGCAGGGGGCGGGGGGAGCAGTACTTC.

The CDR3 loop reads CASSITGARNQPQHF. In nucleotides, the CDR3 is TGTGCCAGTAGTATAACAGGGGCCCGTAATCAGCCCCAGCATTTT. V gene TRBV19 combines with J gene TRBJ1-5, with TRBD1 matching 7 bases. V gave up 2 bases and J gave up 4 bases; unmatched junction bases: 5. The length of the CDR3 is 15 residues. In germline, CDR1 is LNHDA, CDR2 SQIVND (reference sequence).

The J gene is TRBJ1-1, the V gene TRBV5-4; 9 nucleotides agree with TRBD1. The germline CDR1 and CDR2 sequences are SGHNT and YYREEE (reference sequence). The junction had 9 bases not matched to a gene; V was cut back by 0 bases and J by 3 bases. The CDR3 is 17 amino acids. CDR3 sequence: CASSLVQGAFVDTEAFF. The CDR3 DNA sequence: TGTGCCAGCAGCTTGGTACAGGGGGCGTTTGTGGACACTGAAGCTTTCTTT.

The chain has TRBV6-5 and TRBJ1-2; D is ambiguous. Germline-derived CDR1 and CDR2 are MNHEY and SVGAGI. The CDR3 contains 12 residues. Trimming removed 3 bases from V and 8 bases from J, with 10 bases in between. CDR3 residues: CASSYRGSGYTF. The CDR3 coding sequence is TGTGCCAGCAGTTATCGAGGGTCCGGCTACACCTTC.

This clone was recorded once. The chain uses TRBV5-8 and TRBJ2-2; tentative D call: TRBD2 (6 bases). The CDR3 covers 16 residues. Trimming left V 5 bases short and J 1 base short, with 15 bases between. From germline, CDR1 is SGHTS and CDR2 YDEGEE. The DNA of the CDR3 is TGTGCCAGCAGGCGGGCCGGGCGGGAGAACACCGGGGAGCTGTTTTTT. Residues: CASRRAGRENTGELFF.

This clone has just a few counts. The chain recombines TRBV14 with TRBJ1-5; 7 nucleotides agree with TRBD1. This CDR3 comprises 15 residues. Germline assignment: CDR1 SGHDN and CDR2 FVKESK. The trim removed 1 base at V and 6 bases at J, leaving 6 bases unmatched. Written as DNA, the CDR3 is TGTGCCAGCAGCCAAGCGGTTCGACAGGGTCAGCCCCAGCATTTT. Amino acids: CASSQAVRQGQPQHF.

This clone was seen a single time. The V and J genes are TRBV7-9 and TRBJ2-5, with D perhaps TRBD2 (5 bases). The CDR3 covers 14 residues. Germline loops: CDR1 SEHNR, CDR2 FQNEAQ (reference sequence). Trimming cost V 3 bases and J 5 bases, with 13 bases left between them. Here the CDR3 DNA reads TGTGCCAGCAGCTTGCCCGGGGTACGGGAGACCCAGTACTTC. Its translation: CASSLPGVRETQYF.

This rearrangement joins TRBV6-1 to TRBJ2-1; 9 bases are a match to TRBD1. Germline V gives CDR1 MNHNS, CDR2 SASEGT. There are 17 residues in the CDR3. The ends lost 0 bases at V and 0 bases at J; junction bases unmatched: 3. The CDR3 bases are TGTGCCAGCAGTGAAGCCCCGACAGGGGGCTCCTACAATGAGCAGTTCTTC. Its protein is CASSEAPTGGSYNEQFF.

The rearrangement uses TRBV6-5 and TRBJ1-2, with D unclear. Trimming removed 0 bases from V and 4 bases from J, with 9 bases in between. The CDR3 extends over 14 amino acids. Germline CDR1 is MNHEY and CDR2 is SVGAGI. CDR3 region: CASSYSTDLYGYTF. The CDR3 DNA reads TGTGCCAGCAGTTACTCCACAGATCTCTATGGCTACACCTTC.

The sample holds a few counts of this clone. The chain couples TRBV18 to TRBJ1-5; 9 bases align to TRBD1. This CDR3 region has 20 residues. Germline assignment: CDR1 KGHSH and CDR2 LQKENI. The ends lost 0 bases at V and 5 bases at J; junction bases unmatched: 17. DNA for the CDR3: TGTGCCAGCTCACCACCGGTCAGGGGACAGGGAAGTATAGGCGATCAGCCCCAGCATTTT. Its translation: CASSPPVRGQGSIGDQPQHF.

This chain joins TRBV28 and TRBJ1-3, with D possibly matching TRBD1 (5 bases). The germline V gene has CDR1 MDHEN and CDR2 SYDVKM. The CDR3 extends over 12 amino acids. Between the trimmed V and J ends, which lost 6 bases and 5 bases, there was a span of 8 bases. The CDR3 protein is CASRQGRNTIYF. CDR3 in DNA: TGTGCCAGCAGGCAGGGTCGAAACACCATATATTTT.

This clone was found once. This rearrangement joins TRBV2 to TRBJ2-1, with 7 bases aligning to TRBD1. J lost 3 bases, V lost 1 base, and 3 bases had no gene match. The V gene's germline CDR1 is SNHLY and CDR2 FYNNEI. This CDR3 comprises 15 residues. CDR3 amino acids: CASSEVDRVYNEQFF. In DNA form, the CDR3 reads TGTGCCAGCAGTGAAGTTGACAGGGTCTACAATGAGCAGTTCTTC.

The J gene is TRBJ2-2, the V gene TRBV18, with 9 positions matching TRBD2. CDR1 and CDR2 (germline): KGHSH, LQKENI. V lost 4 bases to trimming and J lost 3 bases; unmatched junction nucleotides: 3. This CDR3 comprises 15 residues. This CDR3 is CASSLIAGDTGELFF. The CDR3 DNA reads as TGTGCCAGCTCACTAATAGCGGGAGACACCGGGGAGCTGTTTTTT.